This T cell receptor beta chain was retrieved from a study of shared clonotypes between healthy human individuals. As for the study in general: CD4 naive and CD4 memory each took three plates per donor, while CD8 naive took two and CD8 memory one.

The study separated CD4+ cells into CD45RA+ naive and CD45RA-negative memory subsets. Source study methods: Filtering differed because ImmunoSEQ produced junction-only sequences that carried no quality scores. Clones were sequenced by immunoSEQ multiplex PCR, and TCRdb holds only the in-frame ones, with some missing. V and J calls and clone size are those listed in that table; D and trimming were worked out from the DNA. This sample carries more than 2,000,000 clones, approximately 93% of them seen once, and the ten largest clones take roughly 0.36%. Sequenced input: naive CD4+ T cells from PBMCs. Noted subset: CD45RA+ positively selected. This receptor was identified in a young man in good health. Some clones in this sample may be carry-over from other donors' samples.

This CDR3 is CASSLRQGDNVLTF. The CDR3 region has the DNA TGTGCCAGCAGTTTAAGACAGGGTGACAACGTCCTGACTTTC. The V and J genes are TRBV28 and TRBJ2-6; TRBD1 agrees at 7 bases. The J segment lost 9 bases and the V segment lost 2 bases, leaving 4 bases of the junction unmatched. Germline CDR1 and CDR2: MDHEN and SYDVKM. The CDR3 is made up of 14 amino acids. Full variable domain (outside the CDR3, taken from reference TRBV28 and TRBJ2-6): DVKVTQSSRYLVKRTGEKVFLECVQDMDHENMFWYRQDPGLGLRLIYFSYDVKMKEKGDIPEGYSVSREKKERFSLILESASTNQTSMYLCASSLRQGDNVLTFGAGSRLTVL.